This TCR beta chain was found in a study of T-cell reconstitution after alpha-beta-depleted transplantation in children. Findings and caveats of the study: Expanded clones from the graft, numbering several hundred, reportedly supplied alpha-beta T cells about two months after transplant.

Molecular barcoding with unique molecular identifiers was used for the TCRbeta library. TCRdb re-analysed the PCR reads in MiXCR, keeping a single row per CDR3 protein. Of approximately 630,000 distinct CDR3 sequences listed, around 12% were seen once; the top ten hold 0.79%. As for this clonotype: Its antigen is currently unknown. A read error may explain this, as a much larger clone is one base away.

Germline CDR1 reads DFQATT; CDR2 reads SNEGSKA (reference sequence). The V end was cut by 1 base, the J end by 2 bases, with 8 bases between. The CDR3 has 13 residues. This TCR derives from a girl aged 2 to 9 with congenital amegakaryocytic thrombocytopenia, due to receive a stem cell transplant. The chain recombines TRBV20-1 with TRBJ1-2; TRBD1 is a possible D gene (6 bases). The specimen comprised PBMCs, sampled before TCRalphabeta/CD19-depleted stem cell transplant. The chain's CDR3 is CSARGTENYGYTF. In DNA form, the CDR3 reads TGCAGTGCTAGAGGGACAGAGAACTATGGCTACACCTTC.